Listed below are T cell receptor beta chains from one sample, sequenced in a study of blood T cell repertoires in COVID-19. The data were produced by immunoSEQ multiplex PCR, yet TCRdb's version contains in-frame clones alone and is incomplete. The sample has under 300,000 clones, 89% seen once. The sample consisted of peripheral blood. The receptors derive from a woman aged 35 to 49 who had recovered from COVID-19. Each CDR3 is given with its conserved first and last residue.

v_call | cdr3_aa
TRBV30 | CAWSVGAYQPQHF
TRBV12-3/TRBV12-4 | CASSPEGGYTF
TRBV30 | CAWSFGTDTEAFF
TRBV27 | CASSPRDSQPYNEQFF
TRBV7-2 | CASRAGSSYEQYF
TRBV19 | CASSIVGADNSPLHF
TRBV18 | CASSPGQGLSYNEQFF
TRBV11-1 | CASSSGLATEQYF
TRBV6-1 | CASSEAGQANEKLFF
TRBV7-2 | CASSIPGVADTQYF